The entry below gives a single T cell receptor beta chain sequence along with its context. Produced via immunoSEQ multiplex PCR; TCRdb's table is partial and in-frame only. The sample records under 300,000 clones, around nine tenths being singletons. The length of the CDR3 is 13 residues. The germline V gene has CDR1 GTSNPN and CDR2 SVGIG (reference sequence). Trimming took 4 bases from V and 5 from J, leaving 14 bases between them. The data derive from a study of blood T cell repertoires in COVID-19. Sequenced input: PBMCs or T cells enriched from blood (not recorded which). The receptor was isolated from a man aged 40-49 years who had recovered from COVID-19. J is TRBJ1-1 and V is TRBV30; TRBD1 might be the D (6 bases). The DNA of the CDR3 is TGTGCCTGGAATCGGGGGGCGCGGACTGAAGCTTTCTTT. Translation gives CAWNRGARTEAFF.